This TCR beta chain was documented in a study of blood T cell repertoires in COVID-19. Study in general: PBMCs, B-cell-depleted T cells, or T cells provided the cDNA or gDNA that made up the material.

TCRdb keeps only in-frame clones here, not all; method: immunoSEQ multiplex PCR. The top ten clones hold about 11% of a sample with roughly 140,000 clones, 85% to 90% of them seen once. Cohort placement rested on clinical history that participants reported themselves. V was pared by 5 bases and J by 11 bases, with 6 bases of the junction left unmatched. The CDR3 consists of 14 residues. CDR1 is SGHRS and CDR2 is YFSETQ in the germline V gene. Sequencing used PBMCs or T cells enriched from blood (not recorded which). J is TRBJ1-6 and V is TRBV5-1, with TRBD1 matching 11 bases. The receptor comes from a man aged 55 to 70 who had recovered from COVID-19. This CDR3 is CASRPGQGAAPLHF. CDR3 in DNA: TGCGCCAGCAGACCTGGACAGGGGGCTGCACCCCTCCACTTT.